These 3 T cell receptor beta chains came from one sample sequenced in a study of cytomegalovirus exposure and HLA in healthy donors. In the PCR, 60 Vbeta and 13 Jbeta primers were used. The data were produced by immunoSEQ multiplex PCR, yet TCRdb's version contains in-frame clones alone and is incomplete. The data hold around 120,000 clones, with about three quarters observed a single time. Sequenced input: PBMCs. The receptors were gathered from a human donor in good health.

The V and J genes are TRBV27 and TRBJ2-1; weak D call: TRBD1 (6 bases). Looked up from germline, CDR1 is MNHEY and CDR2 is SMNVEV (reference sequence). V lost 4 bases and J lost 9, with 16 bases in between. The CDR3 is 14 amino acids. The CDR3 DNA sequence: TGTGCCAGCAGTTCCCCGGACAGTCTGCGTGAGCAGTTCTTC. It is translated as CASSSPDSLREQFF.

This clone was recorded once. The chain combines TRBV7-9 with TRBJ2-3, with 8 bases that match TRBD2. This CDR3 region has 16 residues. The germline V gene encodes CDR1 SEHNR and CDR2 FQNEAQ (reference sequence). V lost 1 base, J lost 1 base, and 4 bases stayed unmatched. Here the CDR3 DNA reads TGTGCCAGCAGCTTAGGGCGAGCGGGGGGCACAGATACGCAGTATTTT. Translation: CASSLGRAGGTDTQYF. Based on the CDR3 plus reference TRBV7-9 and TRBJ2-3, the full variable domain is DTGVSQNPRHKITKRGQNVTFRCDPISEHNRLYWYRQTLGQGPEFLTYFQNEAQLEKSRLLSDRFSAERPKGSFSTLEIQRTEQGDSAMYLCASSLGRAGGTDTQYFGPGTRLTVL.

The gene calls are TRBV2 and TRBJ2-5, with a weak D call TRBD2 (5 bases). Germline assignment: CDR1 SNHLY and CDR2 FYNNEI. V was shortened by 6 bases and J by 11 bases, with 22 bases between the two germline ends. This CDR3 is built from 14 residues. The CDR3 loop reads CASRTTYTEIAQYF. CDR3 DNA sequence: TGTGCCAGCAGAACTACCTACACGGAGATAGCGCAGTACTTC.